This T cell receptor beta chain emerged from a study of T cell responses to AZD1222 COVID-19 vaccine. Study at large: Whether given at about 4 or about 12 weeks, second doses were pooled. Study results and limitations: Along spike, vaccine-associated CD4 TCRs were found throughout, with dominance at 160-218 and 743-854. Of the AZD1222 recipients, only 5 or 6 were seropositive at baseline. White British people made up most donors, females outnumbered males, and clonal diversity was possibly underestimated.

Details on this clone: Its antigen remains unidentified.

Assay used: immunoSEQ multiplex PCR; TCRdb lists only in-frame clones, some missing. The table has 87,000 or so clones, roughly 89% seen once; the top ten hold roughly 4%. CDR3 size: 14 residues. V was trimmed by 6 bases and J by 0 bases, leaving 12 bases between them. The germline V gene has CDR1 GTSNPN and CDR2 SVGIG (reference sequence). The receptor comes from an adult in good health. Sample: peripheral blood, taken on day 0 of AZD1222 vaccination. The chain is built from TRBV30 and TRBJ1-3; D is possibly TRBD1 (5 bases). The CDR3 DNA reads TGTGCCTGTAGTAGGGGCTTCTCTGGAAACACCATATATTTT. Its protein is CACSRGFSGNTIYF.